The rows below give T cell receptor beta chains drawn from one sample of a study of memory CD4+ T cells and cytomegalovirus serostatus. Using immunoSEQ multiplex PCR, the repertoire was profiled, and TCRdb retains in-frame clones only, with some absent. The sample shows roughly 39,000 clones, roughly 78% of them seen only once. Sequencing input: memory CD4+ T cells from blood. The receptors shown here come from an adult in good health and CMV-seronegative. CDR3s include the opening cysteine and the closing phenylalanine or tryptophan. D genes are given only for firm matches. Clone size is stated in some rows and not others, as once, few, many or a class when expanded.

size	D	J	V	CDR3	DNA
-	-	TRBJ2-7	TRBV5-6	CASSLRQGNYEQYF	TGTGCCAGCAGCTTGAGGCAGGGCAACTACGAGCAGTACTTC
-	TRBD1	TRBJ1-6	TRBV5-6	CASSFQGGGNSPLHF	TGTGCCAGCAGCTTTCAAGGGGGCGGGAATTCACCCCTCCACTTT
few	TRBD2	TRBJ2-5	TRBV7-7	CASSLGRAQGTQYF	TGTGCTAGCAGCTTAGGGAGGGCCCAGGGGACCCAGTACTTC
-	-	TRBJ2-3	TRBV25-1	CASSEQGTDTQYF	TGTGCCAGCAGTGAACAGGGCACAGATACGCAGTATTTT
-	-	TRBJ1-1	TRBV19	CASSPMRTEAFF	TGTGCCAGTAGCCCTATGAGAACTGAAGCTTTCTTT
-	TRBD1	TRBJ1-1	TRBV5-1	CASSLGQGRHTEAFF	TGCGCCAGCAGCTTGGGACAGGGGAGGCACACTGAAGCTTTCTTT
-	-	TRBJ1-1	TRBV5-5	CASSWMDRNTEAFF	TGTGCCAGCAGCTGGATGGACAGGAACACTGAAGCTTTCTTT
-	TRBD2	TRBJ2-3	TRBV7-9	CASSLVQWEAGNTDTQYF	TGTGCCAGCAGCCTCGTCCAGTGGGAAGCGGGGAACACAGATACGCAGTATTTT
-	TRBD1	TRBJ1-4	TRBV19	CASSIMPGGDEKLFF	TGTGCCAGTAGTATAATGCCAGGGGGAGATGAAAAACTGTTTTTT
-	TRBD1	TRBJ1-6	TRBV4-1	CASSRDRNSPLHF	TGCGCCAGCAGCCGGGACAGGAATTCACCCCTCCACTTT
-	-	TRBJ2-5	TRBV15	CATSRDLNGETQYF	TGTGCCACCAGCAGAGATCTGAACGGGGAGACCCAGTACTTC
few	TRBD1	TRBJ1-2	TRBV19	CASSFGQGTYGYTF	TGTGCCAGTAGCTTTGGACAGGGGACCTATGGCTACACCTTC
-	TRBD1	TRBJ1-2	TRBV11-2	CASSFTGDYGYTF	TGTGCCAGCAGCTTTACAGGGGACTATGGCTACACCTTC
once	TRBD1	TRBJ1-4	TRBV10-3	CAISPGGQGNEKLFF	TGTGCCATCAGTCCGGGCGGACAGGGTAATGAAAAACTGTTTTTT
few	TRBD2	TRBJ2-1	TRBV10-3	CAISATSGDSYNEQFF	TGTGCCATCAGTGCTACTAGCGGGGACTCCTACAATGAGCAGTTCTTC
-	TRBD1	TRBJ1-2	TRBV5-6	CASSSPMTGDNYGYTF	TGTGCCAGCAGCTCACCTATGACAGGGGATAACTATGGCTACACCTTC
-	TRBD1	TRBJ1-2	TRBV29-1	CSVKGVDRKDGYTF	TGCAGCGTGAAAGGGGTGGACAGGAAGGATGGCTACACCTTC
-	-	TRBJ1-4	TRBV7-9	CASSPRTATNEKLFF	TGTGCCAGCAGCCCGCGGACAGCGACTAATGAAAAACTGTTTTTT
few	TRBD1	TRBJ1-5	TRBV6-1	CASSEEGGLSNQPQHF	TGTGCCAGCAGTGAAGAAGGGGGCTTAAGCAATCAGCCCCAGCATTTT
few	TRBD2	TRBJ2-3	TRBV4-1	CASSNPGLAGGPGRDTQYF	TGCGCCAGCAGCAACCCGGGACTAGCGGGGGGGCCGGGTAGAGATACGCAGTATTTT
-	-	TRBJ2-3	TRBV5-4	CASSLAVAVSTDTQYF	TGTGCCAGCAGCTTGGCGGTAGCCGTTAGCACAGATACGCAGTATTTT
-	-	TRBJ2-1	TRBV7-8	CASSFISGVIYNEQFF	TGTGCCAGCAGCTTTATTTCGGGAGTAATCTACAATGAGCAGTTCTTC
-	TRBD1	TRBJ1-2	TRBV19	CASSIDGGTGDGYTF	TGTGCCAGTAGTATAGACGGGGGGACAGGAGATGGCTACACCTTC
once	-	TRBJ1-5	TRBV7-8	CASRDIGPNQPQHF	TGTGCCAGCAGGGACATAGGGCCCAATCAGCCCCAGCATTTT
-	-	TRBJ2-1	TRBV19	CASSSLASYNEQFF	TGTGCCAGTAGTTCATTAGCCTCCTACAATGAGCAGTTCTTC
-	TRBD2	TRBJ2-7	TRBV7-2	CASSLDPAGDHEQYF	TGTGCCAGCAGCTTAGATCCAGCGGGGGACCACGAGCAGTACTTC
-	-	TRBJ2-7	TRBV18	CASSPDLGRSRSYEQYF	TGTGCCAGCTCTCCGGACCTCGGACGGAGTAGAAGCTACGAGCAGTACTTC
-	-	TRBJ1-1	TRBV30	CAWSVNISRARNTEAFF	TGTGCCTGGAGTGTAAATATAAGTCGGGCCCGGAACACTGAAGCTTTCTTT
-	TRBD1	TRBJ1-5	TRBV2	CASSEYRTGQGQPQHF	TGTGCCAGCAGTGAATATAGGACAGGACAGGGACAGCCCCAGCATTTT
-	-	TRBJ1-1	TRBV29-1	CSVGASLGTEAFF	TGCAGCGTGGGAGCGAGTCTTGGCACTGAAGCTTTCTTT
-	TRBD2	TRBJ2-5	TRBV2	CASSWKRGQETQYF	TGTGCCAGCAGTTGGAAGCGGGGCCAAGAGACCCAGTACTTC
-	-	TRBJ2-2	TRBV5-5	CASSLAHLTVVGELFF	TGTGCCAGCAGCTTGGCCCATTTAACCGTAGTAGGGGAGCTGTTTTTT
-	TRBD2	TRBJ2-2	TRBV4-2	CASSQELSGGASTGELFF	TGTGCCAGCAGCCAAGAACTTAGCGGGGGGGCATCCACCGGGGAGCTGTTTTTT
-	-	TRBJ2-1	TRBV7-2	CASSFVPRDTTFF	TGTGCCAGCAGCTTCGTCCCCCGGGACACTACCTTCTTC
-	-	TRBJ2-7	TRBV5-4	CASSLSSSYEQYF	TGTGCCAGCAGCTTGAGTAGCTCCTACGAGCAGTACTTC
few	-	TRBJ1-5	TRBV4-1	CASSQENALTGQPQHF	TGCGCCAGCAGCCAAGAGAATGCCCTCACGGGGCAGCCCCAGCATTTT
-	-	TRBJ2-7	TRBV7-2	CASSPRPGSEQYF	TGTGCCAGCAGCCCTAGGCCAGGGAGCGAGCAGTACTTC
-	TRBD1	TRBJ1-2	TRBV6-6	CASSYSDPDRNYGYTF	TGTGCCAGCAGTTACTCCGATCCGGACAGGAACTATGGCTACACCTTC
-	-	TRBJ2-7	TRBV5-1	CASSLDIYEQYF	TGCGCCAGCAGCTTGGATATCTACGAGCAGTACTTC